Listed here are 9 T cell receptor beta chains from one sample, sequenced in a study of cytomegalovirus exposure and HLA in healthy donors. It was with 60 Vbeta and 13 Jbeta primers that the PCR ran. The protocol was immunoSEQ multiplex PCR, while the TCRdb copy is restricted to in-frame clones and leaves out a portion. The sample holds more than 80,000 clones; roughly 82% are singletons and the top ten take 1.5% to 2%. The specimen was PBMCs. The receptor source for this set is a man aged 45 to 65 in good health and CMV-seronegative.

As to this clone: At the DNA level, this CDR3 is encoded by other sequences in the same sample as well. V and J are TRBV27 and TRBJ2-3, with D possibly TRBD2 on 6 matching bases. V dropped 6 bases and J dropped 2 bases, with 15 bases sitting between them. The CDR3 covers 15 residues. The V gene's germline CDR1 is MNHEY and CDR2 SMNVEV (reference sequence). CDR3 amino acids: CASRALGGHTDTQYF. CDR3 nucleotides: TGTGCCAGCAGAGCCCTGGGAGGTCACACAGATACGCAGTATTTT.

In the case of this clone: The sample carries other DNA sequences with the same CDR3. The chain uses TRBV6-1 and TRBJ2-5; a weak D match, TRBD2 (7 bases). This CDR3 spans 13 amino acids. CDR1 and CDR2 (germline): MNHNS, SASEGT. V was clipped by 8 bases and J by 4 bases, with 14 bases between them. The DNA for the CDR3 is TGTGCCAGCGGGGAGGGGGGTGGAGAGACCCAGTACTTC. Translated: CASGEGGGETQYF.

This chain connects TRBV7-6 to TRBJ1-1; D gene unclear. The CDR3 contains 13 residues. The V gene's germline CDR1 is SGHVS and CDR2 FNYEAQ. With 5 bases removed from V and 2 bases from J, the gap between germline ends came to 9 bases. CDR3 nucleotide sequence: TGTGCCAGCAGCAGCCTTGAAAACACTGAAGCTTTCTTT. Residues: CASSSLENTEAFF.

This clone was seen a handful of times. The chain has TRBV5-8 and TRBJ1-4; maybe TRBD1 (6 bases). In germline, CDR1 is SGHTS, CDR2 YDEGEE. CDR3 length equals 14 residues. Trimming took off 0 bases at V and 8 bases at J, with 11 bases between the two ends. The CDR3 region is CASSLVQGFEKLFF. For the CDR3, the DNA is TGTGCCAGCAGCTTGGTACAGGGTTTCGAAAAACTGTTTTTT.

V is TRBV28 and J is TRBJ1-5; 7 bases are shared with TRBD1. Per germline, CDR1 MDHEN and CDR2 SYDVKM. This CDR3 is built from 14 residues. Unmatched junction bases numbered 5, after V lost 7 bases and J lost 2 bases. In DNA, the CDR3 is TGTGCCAGCACATCCGGGACAGGCAATCAGCCCCAGCATTTT. Translation gives CASTSGTGNQPQHF.

This clone was counted a single time. DNA for the CDR3: TGTGCCTTTGGGACAGGGGTGACCGGGGAGCTGTTTTTT. Translated: CAFGTGVTGELFF. V gene TRBV30 combines with J gene TRBJ2-2; TRBD1 matches at 10 bases. V lost 7 bases and J lost 5; bases outside the gene matches: 4. The CDR3 covers 13 residues. The germline CDR1 and CDR2 sequences are GTSNPN and SVGIG (reference sequence).

This rearrangement joins TRBV6-4 to TRBJ1-2; 7 bases are shared with TRBD1. Germline lookup yields CDR1 MRHNA and CDR2 SNTAGT. The CDR3 sequence is 13 residues long. Unmatched junction bases numbered 6, after V lost 3 bases and J lost 8 bases. The CDR3 here is CASSEERGGGYTF. The CDR3 DNA follows: TGTGCCAGCAGTGAGGAGAGAGGGGGCGGCTACACCTTC.

The chain couples TRBV5-4 to TRBJ1-1; no firm D call. The CDR3 sequence is 15 residues long. Per germline, CDR1 SGHNT and CDR2 YYREEE (reference sequence). V lost 4 bases and J lost 1, with 14 bases in between. This CDR3 reads CASSQYDKPNTEAFF. The CDR3 DNA reads TGTGCCAGCAGCCAGTATGACAAGCCGAACACTGAAGCTTTCTTT.

The rearrangement joins TRBV11-3 to TRBJ2-3; possibly TRBD2 for D (5 bases). V dropped 5 bases and J dropped 6 bases, with 15 bases sitting between them. Per germline, CDR1 SGHNT and CDR2 YENEEA. This CDR3 region has 14 residues. This CDR3 is CASSPGLGADTQYF. Written as DNA, the CDR3 is TGTGCCAGCAGCCCAGGACTTGGTGCGGATACGCAGTATTTT.